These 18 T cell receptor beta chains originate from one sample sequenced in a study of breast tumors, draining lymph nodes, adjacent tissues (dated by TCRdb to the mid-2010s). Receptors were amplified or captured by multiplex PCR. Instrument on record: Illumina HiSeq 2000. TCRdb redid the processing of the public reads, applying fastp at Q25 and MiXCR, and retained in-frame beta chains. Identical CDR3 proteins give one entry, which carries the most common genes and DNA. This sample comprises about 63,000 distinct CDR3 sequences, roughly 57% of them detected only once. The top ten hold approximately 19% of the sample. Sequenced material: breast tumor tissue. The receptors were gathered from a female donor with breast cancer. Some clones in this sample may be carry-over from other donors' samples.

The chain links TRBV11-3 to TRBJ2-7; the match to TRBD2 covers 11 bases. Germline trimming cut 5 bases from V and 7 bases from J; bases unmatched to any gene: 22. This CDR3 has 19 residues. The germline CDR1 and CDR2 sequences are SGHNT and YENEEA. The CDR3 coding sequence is TGTGCCAGCAGCCTCATAAGGGGCCCGGGACTAGCGGACGCCTGGGAGCAGTACTTC. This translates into CASSLIRGPGLADAWEQYF.

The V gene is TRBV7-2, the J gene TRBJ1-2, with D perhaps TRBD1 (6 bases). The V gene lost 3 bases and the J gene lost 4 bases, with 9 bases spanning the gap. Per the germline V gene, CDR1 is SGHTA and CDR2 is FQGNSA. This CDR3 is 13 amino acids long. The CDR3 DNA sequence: TGTGCCAGCAGCTTCCTACAGGGCTATGGCTACACCTTC. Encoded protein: CASSFLQGYGYTF. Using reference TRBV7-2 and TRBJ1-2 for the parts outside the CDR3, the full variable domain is GAGVSQSPSNKVTEKGKDVELRCDPISGHTALYWYRQSLGQGLEFLIYFQGNSAPDKSGLPSDRFSAERTGGSVSTLTIQRTQQEDSAVYLCASSFLQGYGYTFGSGTRLTVV.

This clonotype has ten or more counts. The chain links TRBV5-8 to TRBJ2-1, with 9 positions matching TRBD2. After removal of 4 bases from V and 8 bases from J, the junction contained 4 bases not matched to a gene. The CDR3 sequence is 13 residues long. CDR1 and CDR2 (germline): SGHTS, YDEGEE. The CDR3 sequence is CASSLSGRDEQFF. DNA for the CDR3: TGTGCCAGCAGCCTTAGCGGGAGAGATGAGCAGTTCTTC.

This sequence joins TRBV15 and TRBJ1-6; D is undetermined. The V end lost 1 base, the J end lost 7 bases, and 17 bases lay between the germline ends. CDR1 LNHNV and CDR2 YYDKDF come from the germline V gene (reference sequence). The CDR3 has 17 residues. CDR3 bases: TGTGCCACCAGCAGAGTGGTTGGTACAGCAGGCAATTCACCCCTCCACTTT. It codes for CATSRVVGTAGNSPLHF.

The CDR3 reads CASSSDGMGVNSPLHF. In DNA, the CDR3 is TGCGCCAGCAGTTCGGACGGTATGGGGGTAAATTCACCCCTCCACTTT. This chain joins TRBV5-1 and TRBJ1-6, with a tentative D call TRBD1 (5 bases). The CDR3 sequence is 16 residues long. Germline CDR1 is SGHRS and CDR2 is YFSETQ. V shed 5 bases and J shed 7 bases, with 19 bases lying between them.

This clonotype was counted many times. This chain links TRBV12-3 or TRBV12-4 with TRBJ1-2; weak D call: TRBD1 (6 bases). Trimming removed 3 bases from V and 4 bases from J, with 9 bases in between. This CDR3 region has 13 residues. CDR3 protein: CASSLRGGYGYTF. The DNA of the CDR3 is TGTGCCAGCAGTTTGAGAGGGGGCTATGGCTACACCTTC.

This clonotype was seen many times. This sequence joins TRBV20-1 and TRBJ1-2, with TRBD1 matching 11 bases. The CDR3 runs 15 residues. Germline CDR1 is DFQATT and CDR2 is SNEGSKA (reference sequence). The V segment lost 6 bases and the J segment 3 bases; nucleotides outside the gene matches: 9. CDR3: CSALDRGRLDYGYTF. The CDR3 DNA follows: TGCAGTGCCTTGGACAGGGGGCGGCTCGACTATGGCTACACCTTC.

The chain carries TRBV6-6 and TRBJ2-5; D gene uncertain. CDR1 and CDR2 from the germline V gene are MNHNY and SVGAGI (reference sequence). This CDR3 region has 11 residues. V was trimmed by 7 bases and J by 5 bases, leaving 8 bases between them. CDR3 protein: CASKESETQYF. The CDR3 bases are TGTGCCAGCAAAGAATCGGAGACCCAGTACTTC.

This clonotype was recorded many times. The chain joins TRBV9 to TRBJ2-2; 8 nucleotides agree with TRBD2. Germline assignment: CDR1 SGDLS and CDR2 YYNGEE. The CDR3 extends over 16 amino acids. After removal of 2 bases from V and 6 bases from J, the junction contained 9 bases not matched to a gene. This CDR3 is CASSVESAGDSGELFF. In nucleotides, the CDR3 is TGTGCCAGCAGCGTCGAGTCAGCGGGAGATTCCGGGGAGCTGTTTTTT.

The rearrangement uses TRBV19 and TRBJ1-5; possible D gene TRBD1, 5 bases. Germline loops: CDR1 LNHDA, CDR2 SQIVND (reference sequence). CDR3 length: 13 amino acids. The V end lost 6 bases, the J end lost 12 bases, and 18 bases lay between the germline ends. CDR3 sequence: CASRGSASQGQHF. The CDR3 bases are TGTGCCAGTAGAGGGTCTGCGTCGCAGGGCCAGCATTTT.

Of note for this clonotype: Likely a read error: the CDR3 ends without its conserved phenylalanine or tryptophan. CDR3 residues: CASSGQGAYEQYS. The DNA for the CDR3 is TGTGCCAGCAGCGGGCAGGGGGCTTACGAGCAGTACTCC. This rearrangement joins TRBV9 to TRBJ2-7; 8 bases align to TRBD1. Germline V lookup: CDR1 SGDLS, CDR2 YYNGEE. After removal of 3 bases from V and 4 bases from J, the junction contained 3 bases not matched to a gene. The CDR3 totals 13 residues.

The CDR3 spells CASSEWDTGNTIYF. The CDR3 DNA sequence: TGTGCCAGCAGTGAATGGGATACTGGAAACACCATATATTTT. V gene TRBV2 combines with J gene TRBJ1-3; no clear D gene. V was shortened by 2 bases and J by 2 bases, with 7 bases between the two germline ends. The CDR3 is 14 residues long. Germline assignment: CDR1 SNHLY and CDR2 FYNNEI.

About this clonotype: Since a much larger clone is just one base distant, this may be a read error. As DNA, the CDR3 is TGTGCCAGCTCATCACCCGGGGCCCGGGGTGAAAAACTGTTTTTT. Its protein is CASSSPGARGEKLFF. The chain carries TRBV18 and TRBJ1-4, with D possibly TRBD1 on 5 matching bases. This CDR3 region has 15 residues. The V gene's germline CDR1 is KGHSH and CDR2 LQKENI.

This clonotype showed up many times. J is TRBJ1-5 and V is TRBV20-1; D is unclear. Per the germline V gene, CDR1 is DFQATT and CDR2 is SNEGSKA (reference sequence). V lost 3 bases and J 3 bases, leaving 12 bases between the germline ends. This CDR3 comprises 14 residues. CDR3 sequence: CSASPSGPNQPQHF. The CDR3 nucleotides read TGCAGTGCTAGCCCCTCAGGTCCCAATCAGCCCCAGCATTTT.

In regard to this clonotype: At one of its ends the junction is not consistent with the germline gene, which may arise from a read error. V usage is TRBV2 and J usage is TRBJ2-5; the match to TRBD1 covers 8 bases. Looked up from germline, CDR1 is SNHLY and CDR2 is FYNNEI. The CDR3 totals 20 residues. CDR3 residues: CASSLPGGAGNRGVQDTQYF. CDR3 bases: TGTGCCAGCAGTCTCCCTGGGGGAGCTGGAAACAGGGGGGTCCAAGACACCCAGTACTTC.

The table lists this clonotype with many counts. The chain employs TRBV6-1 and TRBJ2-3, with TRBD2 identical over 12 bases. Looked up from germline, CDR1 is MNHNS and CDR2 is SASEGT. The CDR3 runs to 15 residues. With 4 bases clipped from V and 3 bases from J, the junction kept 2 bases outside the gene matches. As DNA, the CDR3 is TGTGCCAGCAGTGCGACTAGCGGGAGTACAGATACGCAGTATTTT. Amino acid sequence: CASSATSGSTDTQYF.

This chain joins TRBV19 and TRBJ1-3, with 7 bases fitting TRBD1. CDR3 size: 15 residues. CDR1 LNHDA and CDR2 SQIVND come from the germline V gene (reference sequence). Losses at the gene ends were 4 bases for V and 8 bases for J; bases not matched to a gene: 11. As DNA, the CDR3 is TGTGCCAGTAGTACCCGACAGGGAGATGGCTACACCATATATTTT. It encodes CASSTRQGDGYTIYF.

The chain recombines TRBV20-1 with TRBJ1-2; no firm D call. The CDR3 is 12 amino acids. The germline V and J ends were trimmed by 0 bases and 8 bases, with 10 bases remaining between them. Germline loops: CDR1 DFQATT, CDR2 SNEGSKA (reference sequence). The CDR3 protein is CSAREEGEGYTF. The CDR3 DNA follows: TGCAGTGCTAGAGAGGAGGGAGAGGGCTACACCTTC.